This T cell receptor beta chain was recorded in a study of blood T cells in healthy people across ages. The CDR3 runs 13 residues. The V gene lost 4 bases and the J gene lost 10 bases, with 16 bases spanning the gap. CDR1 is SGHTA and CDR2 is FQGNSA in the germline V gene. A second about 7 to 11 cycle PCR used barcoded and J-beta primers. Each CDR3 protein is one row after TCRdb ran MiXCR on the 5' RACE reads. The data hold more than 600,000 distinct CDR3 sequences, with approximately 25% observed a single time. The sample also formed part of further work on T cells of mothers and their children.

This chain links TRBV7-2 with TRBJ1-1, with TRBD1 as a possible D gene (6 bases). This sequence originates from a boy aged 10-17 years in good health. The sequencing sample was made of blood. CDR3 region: CASSSEQGLRAFF. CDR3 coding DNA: TGTGCCAGCAGCTCCGAACAGGGCTTAAGAGCTTTCTTT.